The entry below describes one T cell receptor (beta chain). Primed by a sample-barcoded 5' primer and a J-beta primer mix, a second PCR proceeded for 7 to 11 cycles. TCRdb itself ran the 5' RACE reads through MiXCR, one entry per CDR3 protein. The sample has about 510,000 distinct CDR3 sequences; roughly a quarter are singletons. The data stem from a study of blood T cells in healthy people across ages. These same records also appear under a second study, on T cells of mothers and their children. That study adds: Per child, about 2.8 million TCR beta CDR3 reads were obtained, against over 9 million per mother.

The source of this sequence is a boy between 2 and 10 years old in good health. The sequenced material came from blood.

CDR3 sequence: CASWTGGATNEKLLF. The CDR3 DNA reads TGTGCCAGCTGGACAGGGGGCGCAACTAATGAAAAACTGCTTTTT. The genes are TRBV21-1 and TRBJ1-4; the tabulated D call, TRBD1, remains unverified against the DNA. TRBV21-1 is noted as a pseudogene. The CDR3 consists of 15 residues.